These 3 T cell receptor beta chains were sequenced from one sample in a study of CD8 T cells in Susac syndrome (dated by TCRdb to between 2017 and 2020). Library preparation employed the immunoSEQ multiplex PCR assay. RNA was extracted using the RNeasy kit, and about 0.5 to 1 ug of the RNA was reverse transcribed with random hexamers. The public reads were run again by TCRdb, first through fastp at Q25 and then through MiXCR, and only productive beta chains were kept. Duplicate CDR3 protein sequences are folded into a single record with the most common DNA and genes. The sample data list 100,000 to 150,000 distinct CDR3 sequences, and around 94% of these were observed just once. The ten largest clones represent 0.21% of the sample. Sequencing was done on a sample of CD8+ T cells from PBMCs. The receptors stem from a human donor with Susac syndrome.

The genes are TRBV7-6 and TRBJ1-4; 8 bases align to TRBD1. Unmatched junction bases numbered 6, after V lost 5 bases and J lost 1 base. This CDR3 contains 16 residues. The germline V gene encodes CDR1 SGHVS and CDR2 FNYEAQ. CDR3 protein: CASSPPGTGTNEKLFF. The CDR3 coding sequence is TGTGCCAGCAGCCCCCCAGGGACAGGAACTAATGAAAAACTGTTTTTT.

CDR3 loop: CSAGEVGMENTGELFF. In DNA, the CDR3 is TGCAGTGCTGGTGAGGTTGGGATGGAGAACACCGGGGAGCTGTTTTTT. The chain employs TRBV20-1 and TRBJ2-2, with D uncertain. V was clipped by 5 bases and J by 1 base, with 17 bases between them. Germline V gives CDR1 DFQATT, CDR2 SNEGSKA (reference sequence). This CDR3 spans 16 amino acids.

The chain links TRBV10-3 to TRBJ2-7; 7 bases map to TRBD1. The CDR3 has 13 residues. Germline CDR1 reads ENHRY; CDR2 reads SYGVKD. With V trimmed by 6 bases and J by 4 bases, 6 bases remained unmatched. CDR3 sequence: CAIRKDRTYEQYF. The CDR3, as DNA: TGTGCCATCAGAAAGGACAGGACTTACGAGCAGTACTTC.